This T cell receptor beta chain comes out of a study of human T cells and chemical hapten exposure. Turning to the study itself: The study sensitized with 2% DPC on a roughly 2 cm by roughly 2 cm patch of upper inner arm skin. Diphenylcyclopropenone, dosed weekly to the scalp, was given to patients throughout the roughly 25-week study.

TCRdb redid the calling of the RACE reads with MiXCR, one entry per CDR3 protein. The sample carries around 300,000 distinct CDR3 sequences, almost 8% recorded once. This clonotype came up many times. The antigen is unknown. Study observations and caveats: Large CDR3 similarity clusters arose significantly more often from expanded TCRs than from controls.

Time point defined: pre-sensitization, week 0. Treatment specified: therapeutic diphenylcyclopropenone sensitization with weekly scalp DPC. The template was total RNA from unfractionated whole blood. The sequences come from whole blood, collected in connection with sensitization to the hapten diphenylcyclopropenone (DPC). This TCR came from a man younger than 30 with alopecia areata. Some clones in this sample may be carry-over from other donors' samples.

The CDR3 here is CASSQGTGGKQPQHF. CDR3 in DNA: TGCGCCAGCAGCCAGGGGACAGGGGGTAAACAGCCCCAGCATTTT. The J gene is TRBJ1-5, the V gene TRBV4-3; TRBD1 aligns across 11 bases. Unmatched junction bases numbered 5, after V lost 3 bases and J lost 7 bases. The CDR3 loop spans 15 amino acids. Per the germline V gene, CDR1 is LGHNA and CDR2 is YSLEER.